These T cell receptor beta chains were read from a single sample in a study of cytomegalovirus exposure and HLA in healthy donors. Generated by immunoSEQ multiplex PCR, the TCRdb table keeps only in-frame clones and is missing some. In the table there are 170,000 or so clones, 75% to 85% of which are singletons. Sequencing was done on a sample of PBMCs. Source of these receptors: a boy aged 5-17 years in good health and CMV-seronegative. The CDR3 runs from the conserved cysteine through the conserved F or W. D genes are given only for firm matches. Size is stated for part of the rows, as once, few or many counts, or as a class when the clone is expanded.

cdr3_nt: TGCAGCGTTGAAGCCGGCTCCTACGAGCAGTACTTC
cdr3_aa: CSVEAGSYEQYF
clone_size: NA
j_call: TRBJ2-7
v_call: TRBV29-1
d_call: NA

cdr3_nt: TGTGCCAGCAGTGAATGGGTGGACAGAAGAGGCCACTCTGGGGCCAACGTCCTGACTTTC
cdr3_aa: CASSEWVDRRGHSGANVLTF
clone_size: NA
j_call: TRBJ2-6
v_call: TRBV6-1
d_call: NA

cdr3_nt: TGCGCCAGCAGCGTAGACAGGGGGCTCGGGGAGCTGTTTTTT
cdr3_aa: CASSVDRGLGELFF
clone_size: NA
j_call: TRBJ2-2
v_call: TRBV5-1
d_call: TRBD1

cdr3_nt: TGTGCCAGCAGTTACTCCTTACAGGTACCCTACGAGCAGTACTTC
cdr3_aa: CASSYSLQVPYEQYF
clone_size: NA
j_call: TRBJ2-7
v_call: TRBV6-6
d_call: NA

cdr3_nt: TGTGCCCTGTCTGCGTTTATGGAAGCTTTCTTT
cdr3_aa: CALSAFMEAFF
clone_size: few
j_call: TRBJ1-1
v_call: TRBV6-6
d_call: NA

cdr3_nt: TGCGCCAGCAGCCAGACTAGCGGCCCCTACAATGAGCAGTTCTTC
cdr3_aa: CASSQTSGPYNEQFF
clone_size: NA
j_call: TRBJ2-1
v_call: TRBV4-1
d_call: TRBD2

cdr3_nt: TGTGCCAGCAGCTTTGACGGGACAGGGAGCTCCTACGAGCAGTACTTC
cdr3_aa: CASSFDGTGSSYEQYF
clone_size: NA
j_call: TRBJ2-7
v_call: TRBV11-2
d_call: TRBD1

cdr3_nt: TGTGCCAGCAGTGAACGCCAGGCAACTAATGAAAAACTGTTTTTT
cdr3_aa: CASSERQATNEKLFF
clone_size: NA
j_call: TRBJ1-4
v_call: TRBV6-1
d_call: NA

cdr3_nt: TGTGCCAGCAGCTTCGGGGCAACTAATGAAAAACTGTTTTTT
cdr3_aa: CASSFGATNEKLFF
clone_size: NA
j_call: TRBJ1-4
v_call: TRBV11-2
d_call: NA

cdr3_nt: TGTGCCAGCAGTGAACTACGAGGGCGATCATACGAAAAACTGTTTTTT
cdr3_aa: CASSELRGRSYEKLFF
clone_size: NA
j_call: TRBJ1-4
v_call: TRBV2
d_call: NA

cdr3_nt: TGTGCCAGCAGCTCGGACAGGGGGAACACTGAAGCTTTCTTT
cdr3_aa: CASSSDRGNTEAFF
clone_size: NA
j_call: TRBJ1-1
v_call: TRBV7-8
d_call: TRBD1

cdr3_nt: TGTGCCATCAGGGACAGGGCGGGTCAGCCCCAGCATTTT
cdr3_aa: CAIRDRAGQPQHF
clone_size: NA
j_call: TRBJ1-5
v_call: TRBV10-3
d_call: TRBD1

cdr3_nt: TGTGCCAGCAGCACAGGGTCTAACTATGGCTACACCTTC
cdr3_aa: CASSTGSNYGYTF
clone_size: NA
j_call: TRBJ1-2
v_call: TRBV9
d_call: NA

cdr3_nt: TGTGCCAGCAGCTCCACCGCGGGGGCCAAAGAGACCCAGTACTTC
cdr3_aa: CASSSTAGAKETQYF
clone_size: NA
j_call: TRBJ2-5
v_call: TRBV5-4
d_call: NA

cdr3_nt: TGTGCCAGCACGCTGCTCTTGGACAGTGAAGCTTTCTTT
cdr3_aa: CASTLLLDSEAFF
clone_size: NA
j_call: TRBJ1-1
v_call: TRBV6-1
d_call: NA

cdr3_nt: TGTGCCAGTAGTACCAAGACAGGGCTCCATGAGCAGTACTTC
cdr3_aa: CASSTKTGLHEQYF
clone_size: few
j_call: TRBJ2-7
v_call: TRBV19
d_call: TRBD1

cdr3_nt: TGTGCCAGCAGCCAACGACAGGAGTCCTACGAGCAGTACTTC
cdr3_aa: CASSQRQESYEQYF
clone_size: NA
j_call: TRBJ2-7
v_call: TRBV7-2
d_call: NA

cdr3_nt: TGTGCCAGCAGCTTCCCGGGACTAGCGGGAGGGGCAGAGACCCAGTACTTC
cdr3_aa: CASSFPGLAGGAETQYF
clone_size: NA
j_call: TRBJ2-5
v_call: TRBV9
d_call: TRBD2

cdr3_nt: TGTGCCAGCAGCCAGAGGGACAGACTTGCAACTAATGAAAAACTGTTTTTT
cdr3_aa: CASSQRDRLATNEKLFF
clone_size: NA
j_call: TRBJ1-4
v_call: TRBV4-2
d_call: TRBD1

cdr3_nt: TGTGCCAGCAGTTTCCGGGACAGAACAGAATATGGCTACACCTTC
cdr3_aa: CASSFRDRTEYGYTF
clone_size: NA
j_call: TRBJ1-2
v_call: TRBV27
d_call: TRBD1

cdr3_nt: TGCAGTGCTAGGTTACTCACTGAAGCTTTCTTT
cdr3_aa: CSARLLTEAFF
clone_size: NA
j_call: TRBJ1-1
v_call: TRBV20-1
d_call: NA

cdr3_nt: TGTGCCTGGAGTTGGAGCGGGCCGAACACTGAAGCTTTCTTT
cdr3_aa: CAWSWSGPNTEAFF
clone_size: NA
j_call: TRBJ1-1
v_call: TRBV30
d_call: NA

cdr3_nt: TGCGCCAGCAGCTTCACAGGATCGAACACTGAAGCTTTCTTT
cdr3_aa: CASSFTGSNTEAFF
clone_size: NA
j_call: TRBJ1-1
v_call: TRBV5-1
d_call: NA

cdr3_nt: TGCGCCAGCAGCCACTCGGACAGGTACACTGAAGCTTTCTTT
cdr3_aa: CASSHSDRYTEAFF
clone_size: few
j_call: TRBJ1-1
v_call: TRBV4-1
d_call: TRBD1

cdr3_nt: TGTGCCACCAAGGCGGGGGGGTACACTGAAGCTTTCTTT
cdr3_aa: CATKAGGYTEAFF
clone_size: once
j_call: TRBJ1-1
v_call: TRBV15
d_call: NA

cdr3_nt: TGTGCCAGTGCCGGGACAGCGAACACCGGGGAGCTGTTTTTT
cdr3_aa: CASAGTANTGELFF
clone_size: NA
j_call: TRBJ2-2
v_call: TRBV19
d_call: TRBD1

cdr3_nt: TGTGCCAGCAGCCCCACAGGGGGCGGAATCTACGAGCAGTACTTC
cdr3_aa: CASSPTGGGIYEQYF
clone_size: once
j_call: TRBJ2-7
v_call: TRBV7-3
d_call: TRBD1

cdr3_nt: TGTGCCAGCACCCGGGATGCTGGGCAGGGGGTAGAGACCCAGTACTTC
cdr3_aa: CASTRDAGQGVETQYF
clone_size: NA
j_call: TRBJ2-5
v_call: TRBV5-4
d_call: TRBD1

cdr3_nt: TGCAGCGTTGAAGTCCCTGGACAGGAGAACACTGAAGCTTTCTTT
cdr3_aa: CSVEVPGQENTEAFF
clone_size: NA
j_call: TRBJ1-1
v_call: TRBV29-1
d_call: TRBD1

cdr3_nt: TGTGCTGGGGGGGCCGGCAATTCACCCCTCCACTTT
cdr3_aa: CAGGAGNSPLHF
clone_size: NA
j_call: TRBJ1-6
v_call: TRBV6-1
d_call: NA

cdr3_nt: TGCGCCAGCAGCTTGGGAGAGGGTACAGATACGCAGTATTTT
cdr3_aa: CASSLGEGTDTQYF
clone_size: once
j_call: TRBJ2-3
v_call: TRBV5-1
d_call: NA

cdr3_nt: TGTGCCAGCAGCTTAGCGGGCAGACCTCGCGGCTACACCTTC
cdr3_aa: CASSLAGRPRGYTF
clone_size: NA
j_call: TRBJ1-2
v_call: TRBV7-8
d_call: NA

cdr3_nt: TGTGCCAGCAGTTACTCGTCAGGGCACAGCTATGGCTACACCTTC
cdr3_aa: CASSYSSGHSYGYTF
clone_size: NA
j_call: TRBJ1-2
v_call: TRBV6-5
d_call: NA

cdr3_nt: TGTGCCAGCCCCGGGACTAGCGGGAGGGGTGGGTGGAATGAGCAGTTCTTC
cdr3_aa: CASPGTSGRGGWNEQFF
clone_size: NA
j_call: TRBJ2-1
v_call: TRBV2
d_call: TRBD2

cdr3_nt: TGTGCTAGTGTGGCTAGCGGGGCCTACGAGCAGTACTTC
cdr3_aa: CASVASGAYEQYF
clone_size: NA
j_call: TRBJ2-7
v_call: TRBV12-5
d_call: TRBD2

cdr3_nt: TGTGCCAGCAGCGTAGCGGTCGGAGGAAACTATGGCTACACCTTC
cdr3_aa: CASSVAVGGNYGYTF
clone_size: NA
j_call: TRBJ1-2
v_call: TRBV9
d_call: NA

cdr3_nt: TGTGCCAGTAGTAGAAGGCTGGACAGTAACACCGGGGAGCTGTTTTTT
cdr3_aa: CASSRRLDSNTGELFF
clone_size: NA
j_call: TRBJ2-2
v_call: TRBV19
d_call: NA

cdr3_nt: TGTGCCAGCATCCTGATGGAGGGCCCCACCGGGGAGCTGTTTTTT
cdr3_aa: CASILMEGPTGELFF
clone_size: NA
j_call: TRBJ2-2
v_call: TRBV6-6
d_call: NA

cdr3_nt: TGTGCCAGCAGCTTAGCCCAGGGGCACGGCTACACCTTC
cdr3_aa: CASSLAQGHGYTF
clone_size: NA
j_call: TRBJ1-2
v_call: TRBV7-6
d_call: NA

cdr3_nt: TGTGCCAGCAGCCCCGGGACTAGCGGGAGGGCCAGCTACGAGCAGTACTTC
cdr3_aa: CASSPGTSGRASYEQYF
clone_size: NA
j_call: TRBJ2-7
v_call: TRBV13
d_call: TRBD2

cdr3_nt: TGTGCCAGCAACAGGGATGGGCCCGACGAGCAGTACTTC
cdr3_aa: CASNRDGPDEQYF
clone_size: NA
j_call: TRBJ2-7
v_call: TRBV2
d_call: NA

cdr3_nt: TGTGCCAGCAGCCCGGGGAATTCCTATAATTCACCCCTCCACTTT
cdr3_aa: CASSPGNSYNSPLHF
clone_size: NA
j_call: TRBJ1-6
v_call: TRBV11-1
d_call: NA

cdr3_nt: TGTGCCAGCAGTGGACGGGGAAACACCGGGGAGCTGTTTTTT
cdr3_aa: CASSGRGNTGELFF
clone_size: NA
j_call: TRBJ2-2
v_call: TRBV2
d_call: NA

cdr3_nt: TGTGCCAGCAGCTTTGATGGGGACAGCGGAGCTTTCTTT
cdr3_aa: CASSFDGDSGAFF
clone_size: NA
j_call: TRBJ1-1
v_call: TRBV7-9
d_call: TRBD1

cdr3_nt: TGTGCAAGTCGCTTAGGTCTAGCGGGTACCCAAGAGACCCAGTACTTC
cdr3_aa: CASRLGLAGTQETQYF
clone_size: few
j_call: TRBJ2-5
v_call: TRBV12-2
d_call: NA

cdr3_nt: TGTGCCAGCAGTTTCCTAGCGGGGGTCTCCTACGAGCAGTACTTC
cdr3_aa: CASSFLAGVSYEQYF
clone_size: NA
j_call: TRBJ2-7
v_call: TRBV6-6
d_call: TRBD2

cdr3_nt: TGTGCCAGCAGCTTAGGGGGACTAGCCTACGAGCAGTACTTC
cdr3_aa: CASSLGGLAYEQYF
clone_size: NA
j_call: TRBJ2-7
v_call: TRBV7-9
d_call: TRBD2

cdr3_nt: TGTGCCAGTAACCGGGGCTCTGGAAACACCATATATTTT
cdr3_aa: CASNRGSGNTIYF
clone_size: few
j_call: TRBJ1-3
v_call: TRBV19
d_call: NA

cdr3_nt: TGTGCCAGCAGCCAAGATATCCCGGGGGGGACTGAAGCTTTCTTT
cdr3_aa: CASSQDIPGGTEAFF
clone_size: NA
j_call: TRBJ1-1
v_call: TRBV4-2
d_call: NA

cdr3_nt: TGTGCCAGCAGCTTCGCAGTGAACACTGAAGCTTTCTTT
cdr3_aa: CASSFAVNTEAFF
clone_size: NA
j_call: TRBJ1-1
v_call: TRBV7-6
d_call: NA

cdr3_nt: TGTGCCAGCAGCGTCACTGGAACAGGGCGATACAATGAGCAGTTCTTC
cdr3_aa: CASSVTGTGRYNEQFF
clone_size: NA
j_call: TRBJ2-1
v_call: TRBV9
d_call: NA

cdr3_nt: TGTGCCAGCAGGCCCAGGAGGTTGAACACTGAAGCTTTCTTT
cdr3_aa: CASRPRRLNTEAFF
clone_size: NA
j_call: TRBJ1-1
v_call: TRBV2
d_call: NA

cdr3_nt: TGTGCCAGCAGTGAAGGGGAGGGCAGGGGGCGCAAATTAGCCGCCTACGAGCAGTACTTC
cdr3_aa: CASSEGEGRGRKLAAYEQYF
clone_size: NA
j_call: TRBJ2-7
v_call: TRBV6-1
d_call: NA

cdr3_nt: TGCGCCAGCAGCCATTTTGTGCAGGGGGCTGTTCACGAGCAGTACTTC
cdr3_aa: CASSHFVQGAVHEQYF
clone_size: NA
j_call: TRBJ2-7
v_call: TRBV4-1
d_call: TRBD1

cdr3_nt: TGTGCCAGCAGCTTAGGACTAGCGGGCACAGATACGCAGTATTTT
cdr3_aa: CASSLGLAGTDTQYF
clone_size: NA
j_call: TRBJ2-3
v_call: TRBV5-6
d_call: TRBD2